Listed below are T cell receptor beta chains from one sample, sequenced in a study of blood T cell repertoires in COVID-19. Produced via immunoSEQ multiplex PCR; TCRdb's table is partial and in-frame only. The data contain tens of thousands of clones, nearly 90% of them singletons. Sequencing used peripheral blood. These receptors all stem from an elderly woman with active or convalescent COVID-19. CDR3s include the opening cysteine and the closing phenylalanine or tryptophan. The order of the fields is V gene, J gene, D gene, clone size, CDR3 DNA, CDR3 protein. The D gene is left open where the match is weak. A clone size is listed for some rows: how often the clone was seen (once, few, many), or a class if it is expanded.

TRBV5-5,TRBJ2-2,TRBD1,NA,TGTGCCAGCAGCTACCCGGGACAGGCGGAACCGAACACCGGGGAGCTGTTTTTT,CASSYPGQAEPNTGELFF
TRBV3-1/TRBV3-2,TRBJ2-1,TRBD2,NA,TGTGCCAGCAGCCAGTGGGGACTAGCGGGAGGACGTGGTGAGCAGTTCTTC,CASSQWGLAGGRGEQFF
TRBV27,TRBJ2-5,TRBD1,NA,TGTGCCAGCAGTTTATCGGGGACAGGGGCAGAGACCCAGTACTTC,CASSLSGTGAETQYF
TRBV4-1,TRBJ2-3,TRBD2,NA,TGCGCCAGCAGCCAAGATCCCCCAACTAGCGGGAGGAGAAATACGCAGTATTTT,CASSQDPPTSGRRNTQYF
TRBV3-1/TRBV3-2,TRBJ2-7,TRBD2,few,TGTGCCAGCAGCCAAGGCCGAGGACTAGCGAGCTACGAGCAGTACTTC,CASSQGRGLASYEQYF
TRBV7-9,TRBJ1-2,NA,NA,TGTGCCAGCAGCTTAGGAGCTAACTATGGCTACACCTTC,CASSLGANYGYTF
TRBV6-1,TRBJ2-3,TRBD2,NA,TGTGCCAGCAGTGGGAGAGCGGGAGGGAGTACAGATACGCAGTATTTT,CASSGRAGGSTDTQYF
TRBV5-1,TRBJ2-7,TRBD1,NA,TGCGCCAGCAGCCCACAGGGGTCCTCCTACGAGCAGTACTTC,CASSPQGSSYEQYF
TRBV6-5,TRBJ2-5,TRBD2,once,TGTGCCAGCAGTTACAGGGCTAGCGGGAGTAGGGAGACCCAGTACTTC,CASSYRASGSRETQYF
TRBV7-7,TRBJ2-5,TRBD1,NA,TGTGCCAGCAGCTTAATTCCCCGGACAGGGGGCTACCAAGAGACCCAGTACTTC,CASSLIPRTGGYQETQYF
TRBV28,TRBJ2-1,NA,once,TGTGCCAGCAGTTTATTGACTTCAGAGCAGTTCTTC,CASSLLTSEQFF
TRBV4-3,TRBJ2-7,TRBD1,NA,TGCGCCAGCAGCCAAGACCCGGGACAGCACTACGAGCAGTACTTC,CASSQDPGQHYEQYF
TRBV18,TRBJ2-1,NA,NA,TGTGCCAGCTCACGCAAAGTCGAGAGAAATGAGCAGTTCTTC,CASSRKVERNEQFF
TRBV11-2,TRBJ2-3,TRBD1,NA,TGTGCCAGCAGGAAGCAGGGGGCAGATACGCAGTATTTT,CASRKQGADTQYF
TRBV28,TRBJ2-1,NA,NA,TGTGCCAGCACCTCCCTGGCCGGGTCGTACAATGAGCAGTTCTTC,CASTSLAGSYNEQFF
TRBV5-6,TRBJ2-1,TRBD2,once,TGTGCCAGCAGCTTCGATACTAGCGGCCATTACAATGAGCAGTTCTTC,CASSFDTSGHYNEQFF
TRBV4-3,TRBJ2-3,NA,NA,TGCGCCAGCAGCCAAGATCTAGCGCCTAGCACAGATACGCAGTATTTT,CASSQDLAPSTDTQYF
TRBV5-1,TRBJ1-4,TRBD1,NA,TGCGCCAGCAGCCCGGTCCCGGGACAGGGGGGAAAACTGTTTTTT,CASSPVPGQGGKLFF
TRBV6-2/TRBV6-3,TRBJ2-7,TRBD1,few,TGTGCCAGCAGCCGAGGGACAGTCTACGAGCAGTACTTC,CASSRGTVYEQYF
TRBV28,TRBJ2-2,TRBD2,NA,TGTGCCAGCAGTCCCATAGTAGCGGGAAGACCCGGGGAGCTGTTTTTT,CASSPIVAGRPGELFF
TRBV19,TRBJ2-7,NA,NA,TGTGCCAGTAGTTCTTCTAGCGCCTACGAGCAGTACTTC,CASSSSSAYEQYF
TRBV28,TRBJ1-4,NA,NA,TGTGCCAGCAGCGCTGGAGTGACTAATGAAAAACTGTTTTTT,CASSAGVTNEKLFF
TRBV2,TRBJ1-1,TRBD1,NA,TGTGCCAGCAGGGTCCGAGAACAGGGGGCCACTGAAGCTTTCTTT,CASRVREQGATEAFF
TRBV6-2/TRBV6-3,TRBJ1-5,TRBD1,NA,TGTGCCAGCAGTTCCGTAAAGACAGGGGACAATCAGCCCCAGCATTTT,CASSSVKTGDNQPQHF
TRBV19,TRBJ2-1,TRBD2,NA,TGTGCCAGTACTAGCGGTACTTACAATGAGCAGTTCTTC,CASTSGTYNEQFF
TRBV24-1,TRBJ1-4,NA,NA,TGTGCCACCAGTGACGGGGGTACTAATGAAAAACTGTTTTTT,CATSDGGTNEKLFF
TRBV7-8,TRBJ2-1,TRBD2,NA,TGTGCCAGCAGCGAGACTAGCGGGAGGGTTGGGGATGAGCAGTTCTTC,CASSETSGRVGDEQFF
TRBV4-3,TRBJ2-2,NA,NA,TGCGCCAGCAGCCAAGTGCTAGCGCCAGACACCGGGGAGCTGTTTTTT,CASSQVLAPDTGELFF